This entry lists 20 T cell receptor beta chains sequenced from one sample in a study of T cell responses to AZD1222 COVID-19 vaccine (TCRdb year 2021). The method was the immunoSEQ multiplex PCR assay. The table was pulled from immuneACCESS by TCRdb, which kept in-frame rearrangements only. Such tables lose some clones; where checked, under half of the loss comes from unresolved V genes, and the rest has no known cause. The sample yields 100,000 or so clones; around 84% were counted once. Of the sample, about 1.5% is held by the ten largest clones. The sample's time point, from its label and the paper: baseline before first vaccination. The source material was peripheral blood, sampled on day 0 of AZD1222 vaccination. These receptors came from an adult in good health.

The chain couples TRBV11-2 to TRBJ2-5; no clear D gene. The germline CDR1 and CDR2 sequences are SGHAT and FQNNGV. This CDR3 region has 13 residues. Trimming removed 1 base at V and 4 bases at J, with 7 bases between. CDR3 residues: CASSLGFSETQYF. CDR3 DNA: TGTGCCAGCAGCTTAGGGTTTTCAGAGACCCAGTACTTC.

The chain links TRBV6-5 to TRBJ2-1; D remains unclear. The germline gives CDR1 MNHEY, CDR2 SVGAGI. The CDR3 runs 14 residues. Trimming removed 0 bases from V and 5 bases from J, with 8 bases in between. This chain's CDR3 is CASSYSAVDNEQFF. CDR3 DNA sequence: TGTGCCAGCAGTTACTCGGCCGTAGACAATGAGCAGTTCTTC.

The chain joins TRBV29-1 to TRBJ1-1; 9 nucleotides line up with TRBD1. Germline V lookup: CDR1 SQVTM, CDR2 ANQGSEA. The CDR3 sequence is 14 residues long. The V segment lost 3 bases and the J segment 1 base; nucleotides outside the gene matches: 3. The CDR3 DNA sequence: TGCAGCGTTGAGAGGACAGGGGCGAACACTGAAGCTTTCTTT. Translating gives CSVERTGANTEAFF.

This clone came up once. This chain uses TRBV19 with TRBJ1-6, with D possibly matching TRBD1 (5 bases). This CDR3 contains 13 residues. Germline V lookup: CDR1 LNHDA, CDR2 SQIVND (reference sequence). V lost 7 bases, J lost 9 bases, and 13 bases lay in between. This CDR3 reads CASTQGEGSPLHF. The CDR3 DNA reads TGTGCCAGTACCCAGGGAGAGGGTTCACCCCTCCACTTT.

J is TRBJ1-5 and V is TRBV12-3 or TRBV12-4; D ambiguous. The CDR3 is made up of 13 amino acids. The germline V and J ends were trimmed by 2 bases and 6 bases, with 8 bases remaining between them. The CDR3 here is CASSLFSGQPQHF. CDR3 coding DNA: TGTGCCAGCAGTTTATTCTCGGGTCAGCCCCAGCATTTT.

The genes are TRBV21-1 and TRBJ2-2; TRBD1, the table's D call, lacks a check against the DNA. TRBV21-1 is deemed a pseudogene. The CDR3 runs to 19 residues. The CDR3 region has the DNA TGTGCCAGCAGCAAATTGGAGACAGGGGCTCCGCGGAACACCGGGGAGCTGTTTTTT. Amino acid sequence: CASSKLETGAPRNTGELFF.

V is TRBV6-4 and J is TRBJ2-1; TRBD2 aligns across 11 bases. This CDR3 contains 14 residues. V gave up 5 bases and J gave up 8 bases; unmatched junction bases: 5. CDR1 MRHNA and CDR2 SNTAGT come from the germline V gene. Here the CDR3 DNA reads TGTGCCAGCAGTCAACTAGCGGGGGTGGATGAGCAGTTCTTC. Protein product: CASSQLAGVDEQFF.

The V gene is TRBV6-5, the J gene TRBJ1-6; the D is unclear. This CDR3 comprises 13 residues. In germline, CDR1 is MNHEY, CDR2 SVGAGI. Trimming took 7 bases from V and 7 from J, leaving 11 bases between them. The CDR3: CASNPRPNSPLHF. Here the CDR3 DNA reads TGTGCCAGCAACCCTAGGCCGAATTCACCCCTCCACTTT.

CDR3 residues: CASSKVVEDEAFF. CDR3 in DNA: TGTGCCAGCAGCAAAGTGGTGGAGGATGAAGCTTTCTTT. The gene calls are TRBV7-9 and TRBJ1-1; D gene ambiguous. This CDR3 is 13 amino acids long. The germline gives CDR1 SEHNR, CDR2 FQNEAQ (reference sequence). Trimming removed 5 bases from V and 7 bases from J, with 14 bases in between.

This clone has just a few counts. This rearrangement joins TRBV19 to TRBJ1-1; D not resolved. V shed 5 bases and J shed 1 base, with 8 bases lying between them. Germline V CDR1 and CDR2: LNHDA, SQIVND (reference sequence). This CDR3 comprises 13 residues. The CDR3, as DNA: TGTGCCAGTAGTGCTACAGCGAACACTGAAGCTTTCTTT. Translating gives CASSATANTEAFF.

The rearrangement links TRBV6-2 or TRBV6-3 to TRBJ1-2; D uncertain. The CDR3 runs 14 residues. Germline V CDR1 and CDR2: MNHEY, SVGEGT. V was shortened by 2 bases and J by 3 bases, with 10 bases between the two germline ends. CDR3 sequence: CASSYGHHDYGYTF. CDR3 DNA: TGTGCCAGCAGTTACGGCCATCATGACTATGGCTACACCTTC.

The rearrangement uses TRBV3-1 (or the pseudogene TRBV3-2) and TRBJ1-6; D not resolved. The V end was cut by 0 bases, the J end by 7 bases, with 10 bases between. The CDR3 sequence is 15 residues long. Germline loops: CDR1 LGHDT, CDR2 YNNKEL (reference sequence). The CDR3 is CASSQEGILNSPLHF. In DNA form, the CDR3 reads TGTGCCAGCAGCCAAGAGGGGATTTTGAATTCACCCCTCCACTTT.

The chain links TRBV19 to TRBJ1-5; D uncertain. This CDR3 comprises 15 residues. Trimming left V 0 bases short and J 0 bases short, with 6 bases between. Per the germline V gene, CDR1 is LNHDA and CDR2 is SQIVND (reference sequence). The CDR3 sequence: CASSIEYYSNQPQHF. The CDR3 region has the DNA TGTGCCAGTAGTATAGAATACTATAGCAATCAGCCCCAGCATTTT.

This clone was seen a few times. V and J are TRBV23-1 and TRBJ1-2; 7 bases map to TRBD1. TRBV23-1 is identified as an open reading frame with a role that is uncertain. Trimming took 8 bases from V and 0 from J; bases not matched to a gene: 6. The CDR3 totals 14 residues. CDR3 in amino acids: CASHNRGTNYGYTF. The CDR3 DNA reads TGCGCCAGCCATAACAGGGGAACTAACTATGGCTACACCTTC.

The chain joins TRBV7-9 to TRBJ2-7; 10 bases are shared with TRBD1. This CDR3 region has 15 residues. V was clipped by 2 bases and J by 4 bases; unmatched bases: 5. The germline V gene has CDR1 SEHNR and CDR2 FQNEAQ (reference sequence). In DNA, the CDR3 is TGTGCCAGCAGCTTACGTGGGACAGGGGTATACGAGCAGTACTTC. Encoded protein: CASSLRGTGVYEQYF. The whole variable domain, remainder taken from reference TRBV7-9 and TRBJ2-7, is DTGVSQNPRHKITKRGQNVTFRCDPISEHNRLYWYRQTLGQGPEFLTYFQNEAQLEKSRLLSDRFSAERPKGSFSTLEIQRTEQGDSAMYLCASSLRGTGVYEQYFGPGTRLTVT.

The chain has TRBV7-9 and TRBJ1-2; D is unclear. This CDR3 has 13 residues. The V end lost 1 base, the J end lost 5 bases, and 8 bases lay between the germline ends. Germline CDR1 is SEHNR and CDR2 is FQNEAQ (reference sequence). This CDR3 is CASSLEEVYGYTF. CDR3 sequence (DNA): TGTGCCAGCAGCTTAGAGGAGGTGTATGGCTACACCTTC. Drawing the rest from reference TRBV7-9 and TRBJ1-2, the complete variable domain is DTGVSQNPRHKITKRGQNVTFRCDPISEHNRLYWYRQTLGQGPEFLTYFQNEAQLEKSRLLSDRFSAERPKGSFSTLEIQRTEQGDSAMYLCASSLEEVYGYTFGSGTRLTVV.

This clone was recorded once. CDR3 nucleotides: TGTGCCTGGAGTGACCGGACAGGGAGAACGGTATATGAAAAACTGTTTTTT. Protein sequence: CAWSDRTGRTVYEKLFF. The chain links TRBV30 to TRBJ1-4; 8 bases fit TRBD1. There are 17 residues in the CDR3. J gave up 6 bases and V 1 base, and 13 bases lay outside the gene matches. The germline V gene encodes CDR1 GTSNPN and CDR2 SVGIG (reference sequence).

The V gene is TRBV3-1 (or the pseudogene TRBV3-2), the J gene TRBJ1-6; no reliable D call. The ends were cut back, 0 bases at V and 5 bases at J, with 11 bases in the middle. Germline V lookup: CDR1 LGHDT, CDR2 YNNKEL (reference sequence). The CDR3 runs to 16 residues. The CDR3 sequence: CASSQDYQLDNSPLHF. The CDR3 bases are TGTGCCAGCAGCCAAGATTACCAGCTAGATAATTCACCCCTCCACTTT.

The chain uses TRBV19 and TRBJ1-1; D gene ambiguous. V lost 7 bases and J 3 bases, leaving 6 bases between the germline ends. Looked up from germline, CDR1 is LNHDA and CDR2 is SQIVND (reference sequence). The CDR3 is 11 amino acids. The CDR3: CASIIYTEAFF. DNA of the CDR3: TGTGCCAGTATTATTTACACTGAAGCTTTCTTT.

CDR3 bases: TGTGCCAGCAGCTTAACCGGCGGGACTAACAGCTACGAGCAGTACTTC. Translating it yields CASSLTGGTNSYEQYF. The chain is built from TRBV7-2 and TRBJ2-7; TRBD2 matches at 7 bases. CDR3 size: 16 residues. Germline V lookup: CDR1 SGHTA, CDR2 FQGNSA. J lost 3 bases, V lost 2 bases, and 10 bases had no gene match.